These 18 T cell receptor beta chains were sequenced from one sample in a study of human T cells and chemical hapten exposure. TCRdb passed the 5' RACE reads through MiXCR, listing each CDR3 protein once. The sample gives approximately 80,000 distinct CDR3 sequences, approximately 15% of which show up once; under 7.5% is in the top ten. Total RNA was isolated from unfractionated whole blood. The receptor set was obtained from a female donor in good health.

This clonotype was recorded a few times. The rearrangement links TRBV12-3 or TRBV12-4 to TRBJ2-1; D call uncertain. Trimming removed 11 bases at V and 4 bases at J, with 18 bases between. This CDR3 has 14 amino acids. CDR3 sequence (DNA): TGTGCCTCCAAGGATAGCCAAATATACAATGAGCAGTTCTTC. Translating gives CASKDSQIYNEQFF.

The chain is built from TRBV5-1 and TRBJ1-1; D gene uncertain. From germline, CDR1 is SGHRS and CDR2 YFSETQ. V gave up 4 bases and J gave up 1 base, with 14 bases separating them. This CDR3 contains 15 residues. CDR3 nucleotides: TGCGCCAGCAGCCCTAGTTTGGGGTCGAACACTGAAGCTTTCTTT. Its protein is CASSPSLGSNTEAFF.

The chain joins TRBV7-2 to TRBJ2-3, with 11 bases fitting TRBD2. The CDR3 has 16 residues. Germline V gene lookup returns CDR1 SGHTA and CDR2 FQGNSA. The ends lost 6 bases at V and 0 bases at J; junction bases unmatched: 5. This chain's CDR3 is CASRKLAGASTDTQYF. The CDR3 bases are TGTGCCAGCAGAAAACTAGCGGGGGCCAGCACAGATACGCAGTATTTT.

The chain employs TRBV4-1 and TRBJ2-7, with 8 bases that match TRBD2. This CDR3 is 15 amino acids long. V dropped 2 bases and J dropped 0; count of bases not matched to a gene: 3. CDR1 is MGHRA, CDR2 YSYEKL, per germline. In nucleotides, the CDR3 is TGCGCCAGCAGCCAATTAGCGGGGAGCTCCTACGAGCAGTACTTC. Translation: CASSQLAGSSYEQYF.

The rearrangement links TRBV14 to TRBJ1-6, with 7 bases that match TRBD1. Losses at the gene ends were 2 bases for V and 4 bases for J; bases not matched to a gene: 5. Germline lookup yields CDR1 SGHDN and CDR2 FVKESK. The CDR3 length is 16 residues. The CDR3 spells CASSQSTGWYNSPLHF. CDR3 coding DNA: TGTGCCAGCAGCCAATCGACAGGGTGGTATAATTCACCCCTCCACTTT.

This chain links TRBV19 with TRBJ2-7, with D unresolved. Germline CDR1 is LNHDA and CDR2 is SQIVND (reference sequence). Trimming shortened V by 1 base and J by 5 bases, and 15 bases separated the two germline ends. The CDR3 is made up of 15 amino acids. The CDR3 bases are TGTGCCAGTAGTATAGGGCCCTTGGAGTTAAACGAGCAGTACTTC. Its translation: CASSIGPLELNEQYF.

This clonotype appeared many times. J is TRBJ2-3 and V is TRBV7-8; D might be TRBD1 or TRBD2, each matching 5 bases. V was shortened by 8 bases and J by 2 bases, with 14 bases between the two germline ends. The germline V gene encodes CDR1 SGHVS and CDR2 FQNEAQ. The CDR3 runs to 14 residues. The CDR3 reads CASRSRDLTDTQYF. CDR3 DNA sequence: TGTGCCAGCCGATCCAGGGACCTCACAGATACGCAGTATTTT.

Comment on this clonotype: The junction shows a germline mismatch at one end, possibly a read error. The J gene is TRBJ2-1, the V gene TRBV7-7; 9 bases are shared with TRBD2. The CDR3 extends over 19 amino acids. In germline, CDR1 is SSHAT, CDR2 FNYEAQ (reference sequence). In DNA, the CDR3 is TGTGCTAGCAGCTTAGAGGTTAGCGGGAGTCCCCGCTCCTACAATGAGCAGTTCTTC. Translating gives CASSLEVSGSPRSYNEQFF.

The chain employs TRBV19 and TRBJ1-2; D call uncertain. The germline gives CDR1 LNHDA, CDR2 SQIVND (reference sequence). The V and J ends lost 6 bases and 8 bases respectively, with 16 bases between them. The CDR3 runs 13 residues. As DNA, the CDR3 is TGTGCCAGTAGACCCGGCCGGGTTTCGGGCTACACCTTC. Translated: CASRPGRVSGYTF.

The genes are TRBV20-1 and TRBJ2-1; D may be TRBD1 (5 bases). There are 12 residues in the CDR3. In germline, CDR1 is DFQATT, CDR2 SNEGSKA (reference sequence). V shed 2 bases and J shed 7 bases, with 9 bases lying between them. CDR3 DNA sequence: TGCAGTGCTAGATCCAGGGTGAATGAGCAGTTCTTC. The encoded protein is CSARSRVNEQFF.

The CDR3 is CASSLGLAGASGNIQYF. For the CDR3, the DNA is TGCGCCAGCAGCCTCGGGCTAGCGGGGGCGTCGGGAAACATTCAGTACTTC. The rearrangement links TRBV4-1 to TRBJ2-4, with TRBD2 matching over 10 bases. Germline CDR1 is MGHRA and CDR2 is YSYEKL. The CDR3 contains 17 residues. J lost 6 bases, V lost 4 bases, and 12 bases had no gene match.

The chain has TRBV28 and TRBJ1-5; D remains unclear. Germline lookup yields CDR1 MDHEN and CDR2 SYDVKM. CDR3 length equals 15 residues. V lost 3 bases and J lost 1, with 10 bases in between. The CDR3 DNA is TGTGCCAGCAGTTTGTCCGTGACGAGCAATCAGCCCCAGCATTTT. Its protein is CASSLSVTSNQPQHF.

The chain uses TRBV3-1 and TRBJ1-1; no reliable D call. The CDR3 runs 14 residues. V lost 0 bases to trimming and J lost 4 bases, with 9 bases between them. Germline V lookup: CDR1 LGHDT, CDR2 YNNKEL (reference sequence). The CDR3 is CASSQEGLGTEAFF. The CDR3 DNA reads as TGTGCCAGCAGCCAAGAGGGGTTGGGCACTGAAGCTTTCTTT.

The chain is built from TRBV7-2 and TRBJ1-3; 8 bases match TRBD1. CDR3 size: 15 residues. CDR1 is SGHTA, CDR2 FQGNSA, per germline. After removal of 1 base from V and 2 bases from J, the junction contained 1 base not matched to a gene. The CDR3 coding sequence is TGTGCCAGCAGCTTAGGGGGACAGGCTGGAAACACCATATATTTT. The encoded protein is CASSLGGQAGNTIYF.

This clonotype appeared a few times. This chain uses TRBV18 with TRBJ1-1; 9 bases are shared with TRBD1. V was pared by 4 bases and J by 7 bases, with 13 bases of the junction left unmatched. This CDR3 has 16 residues. The germline V gene has CDR1 KGHSH and CDR2 LQKENI. Here the CDR3 reads CASSRSSGTGTGEAFF. The DNA for the CDR3 is TGTGCCAGCTCACGTAGTTCCGGGACAGGGACAGGTGAAGCTTTCTTT.

This clonotype has more than one count but fewer than ten. The J gene is TRBJ2-3, the V gene TRBV2, with 9 bases that match TRBD2. Trimming cost V 1 base and J 6 bases; bases outside gene matches: 5. CDR1 and CDR2 from the germline V gene are SNHLY and FYNNEI. This CDR3 is 15 amino acids long. The CDR3 region has the DNA TGTGCCAGCAGTGAAGATGGCGGGAGGGGGGATACGCAGTATTTT. It encodes CASSEDGGRGDTQYF.

Only a few counts were recorded for this clonotype. J is TRBJ2-7 and V is TRBV7-2, with 10 nucleotides matching TRBD2. V trimming: 5 bases; J trimming: 2 bases; junction bases outside the gene matches: 3. Germline CDR1 is SGHTA and CDR2 is FQGNSA. The CDR3 is 14 residues long. The CDR3 reads CASSKTSGAYEQYF. CDR3 coding DNA: TGTGCCAGCAGCAAAACTAGCGGGGCCTACGAGCAGTACTTC. The full variable domain, rest sourced from reference TRBV7-2 and TRBJ2-7, is GAGVSQSPSNKVTEKGKDVELRCDPISGHTALYWYRQSLGQGLEFLIYFQGNSAPDKSGLPSDRFSAERTGGSVSTLTIQRTQQEDSAVYLCASSKTSGAYEQYFGPGTRLTVT.

This clonotype appeared a few times. The chain couples TRBV21-1 to TRBJ2-5; the D call TRBD1 from the table was never checked on the DNA. TRBV21-1 is shown as a pseudogene. The CDR3 is made up of 14 amino acids. This chain's CDR3 is CASSSLGVAETQYF. The CDR3 coding sequence is TGTGCCAGCAGCAGTTTAGGGGTCGCGGAGACCCAGTACTTC.